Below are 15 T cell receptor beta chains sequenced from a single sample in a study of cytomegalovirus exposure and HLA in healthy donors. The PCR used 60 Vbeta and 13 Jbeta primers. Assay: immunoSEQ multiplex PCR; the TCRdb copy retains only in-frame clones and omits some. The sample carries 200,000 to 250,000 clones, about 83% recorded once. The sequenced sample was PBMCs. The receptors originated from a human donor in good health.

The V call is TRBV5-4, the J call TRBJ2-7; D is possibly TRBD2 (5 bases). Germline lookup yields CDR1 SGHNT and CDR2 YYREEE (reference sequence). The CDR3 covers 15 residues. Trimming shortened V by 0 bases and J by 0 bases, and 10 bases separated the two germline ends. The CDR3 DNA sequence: TGTGCCAGCAGCTTGGAGGCGGGCCGCTCCTACGAGCAGTACTTC. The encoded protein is CASSLEAGRSYEQYF.

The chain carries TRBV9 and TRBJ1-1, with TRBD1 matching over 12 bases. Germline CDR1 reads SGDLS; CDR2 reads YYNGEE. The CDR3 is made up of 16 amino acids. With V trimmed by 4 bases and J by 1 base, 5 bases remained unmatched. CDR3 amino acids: CASSFRDRGQNTEAFF. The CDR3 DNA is TGTGCCAGCAGCTTCCGGGACAGGGGGCAGAACACTGAAGCTTTCTTT.

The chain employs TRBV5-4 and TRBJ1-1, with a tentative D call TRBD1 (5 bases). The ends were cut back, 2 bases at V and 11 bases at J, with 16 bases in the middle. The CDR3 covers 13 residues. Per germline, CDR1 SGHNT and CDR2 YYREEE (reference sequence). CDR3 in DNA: TGTGCCAGCAGCTTCGGCGGGGCGTTATACGCTTTCTTT. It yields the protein CASSFGGALYAFF. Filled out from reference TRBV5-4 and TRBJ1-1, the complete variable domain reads ETGVTQSPTHLIKTRGQQVTLRCSSQSGHNTVSWYQQALGQGPQFIFQYYREEENGRGNFPPRFSGLQFPNYSSELNVNALELDDSALYLCASSFGGALYAFFGQGTRLTVV.

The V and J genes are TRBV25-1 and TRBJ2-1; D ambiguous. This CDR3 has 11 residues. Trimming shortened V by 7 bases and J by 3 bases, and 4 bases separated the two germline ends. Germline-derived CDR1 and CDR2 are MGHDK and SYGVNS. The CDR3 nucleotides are TGTGCCAGCACTCTCTACAATGAGCAGTTCTTC. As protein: CASTLYNEQFF.

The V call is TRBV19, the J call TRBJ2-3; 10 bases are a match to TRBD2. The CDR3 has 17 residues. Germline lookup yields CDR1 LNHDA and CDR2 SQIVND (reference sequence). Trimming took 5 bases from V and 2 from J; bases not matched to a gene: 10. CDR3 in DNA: TGTGCCAGTAGTCTCGATATACTAGCGGGAATCACAGATACGCAGTATTTT. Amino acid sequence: CASSLDILAGITDTQYF.

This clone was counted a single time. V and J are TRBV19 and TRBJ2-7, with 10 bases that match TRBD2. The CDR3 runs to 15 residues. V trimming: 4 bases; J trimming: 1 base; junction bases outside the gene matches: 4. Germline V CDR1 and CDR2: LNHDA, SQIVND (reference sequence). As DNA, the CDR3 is TGTGCCAGTAGTAGCGGGACTAGCGAATCCTACGAGCAGTACTTC. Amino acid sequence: CASSSGTSESYEQYF.

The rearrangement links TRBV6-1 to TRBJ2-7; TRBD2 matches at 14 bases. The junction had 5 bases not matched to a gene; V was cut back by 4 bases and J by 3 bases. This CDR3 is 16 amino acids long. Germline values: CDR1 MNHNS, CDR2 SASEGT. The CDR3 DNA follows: TGTGCCAGCAGTGGAGGGACTAGCGGGAGACACTACGAGCAGTACTTC. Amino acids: CASSGGTSGRHYEQYF.

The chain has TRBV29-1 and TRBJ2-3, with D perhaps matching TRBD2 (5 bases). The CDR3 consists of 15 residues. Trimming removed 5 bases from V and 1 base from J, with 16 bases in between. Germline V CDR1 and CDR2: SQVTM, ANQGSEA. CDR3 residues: CSVIHAGRRTDTQYF. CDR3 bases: TGCAGCGTTATTCATGCGGGTAGACGCACAGATACGCAGTATTTT.

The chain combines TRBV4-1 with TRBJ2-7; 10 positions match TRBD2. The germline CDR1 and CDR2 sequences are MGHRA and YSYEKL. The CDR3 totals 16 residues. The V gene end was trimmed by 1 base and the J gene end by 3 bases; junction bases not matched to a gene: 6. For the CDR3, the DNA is TGCGCCAGCAGCCAAGGTTGGACTAGCGGCGACTACGAGCAGTACTTC. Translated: CASSQGWTSGDYEQYF.

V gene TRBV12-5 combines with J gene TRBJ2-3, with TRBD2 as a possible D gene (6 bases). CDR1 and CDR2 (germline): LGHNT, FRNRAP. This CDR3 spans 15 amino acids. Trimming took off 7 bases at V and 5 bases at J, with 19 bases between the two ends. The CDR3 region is CASARMGGVGDTQYF. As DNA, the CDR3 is TGTGCTAGTGCCAGGATGGGGGGAGTCGGAGATACGCAGTATTTT. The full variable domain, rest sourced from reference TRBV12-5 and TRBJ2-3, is DARVTQTPRHKVTEMGQEVTMRCQPILGHNTVFWYRQTMMQGLELLAYFRNRAPLDDSGMPKDRFSAEMPDATLATLKIQPSEPRDSAVYFCASARMGGVGDTQYFGPGTRLTVL.

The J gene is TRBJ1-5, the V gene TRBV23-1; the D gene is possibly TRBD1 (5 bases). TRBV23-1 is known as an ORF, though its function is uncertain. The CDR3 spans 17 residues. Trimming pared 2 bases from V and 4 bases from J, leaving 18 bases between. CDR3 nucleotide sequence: TGCGCCAGCAGTCAAACCGGAGCCGGGGGAGTTAATCAGCCCCAGCATTTT. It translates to CASSQTGAGGVNQPQHF.

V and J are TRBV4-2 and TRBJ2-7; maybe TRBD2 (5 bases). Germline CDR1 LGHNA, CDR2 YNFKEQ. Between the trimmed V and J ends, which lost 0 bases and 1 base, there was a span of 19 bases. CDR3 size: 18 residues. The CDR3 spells CASSQDILVSDISYEQYF. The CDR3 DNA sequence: TGTGCCAGCAGCCAAGATATCTTAGTTAGCGACATTTCCTACGAGCAGTACTTC.

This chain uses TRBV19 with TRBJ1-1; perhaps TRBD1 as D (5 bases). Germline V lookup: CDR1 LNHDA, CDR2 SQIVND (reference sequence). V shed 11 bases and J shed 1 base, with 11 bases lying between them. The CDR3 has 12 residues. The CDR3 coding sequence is TGTGCCGGGTTAGACAGGAACACTGAAGCTTTCTTT. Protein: CAGLDRNTEAFF.

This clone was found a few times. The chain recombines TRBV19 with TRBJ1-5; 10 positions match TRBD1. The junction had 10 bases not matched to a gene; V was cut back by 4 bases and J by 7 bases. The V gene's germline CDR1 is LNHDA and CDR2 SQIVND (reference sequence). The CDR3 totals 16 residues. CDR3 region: CASSSGQGVRWQPQHF. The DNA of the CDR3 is TGTGCCAGTAGTAGCGGACAGGGGGTACGTTGGCAGCCCCAGCATTTT.

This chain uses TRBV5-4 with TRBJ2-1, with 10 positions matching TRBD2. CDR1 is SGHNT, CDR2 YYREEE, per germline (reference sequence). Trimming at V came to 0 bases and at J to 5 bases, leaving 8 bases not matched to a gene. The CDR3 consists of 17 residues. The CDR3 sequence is CASSLASGRAGDNEQFF. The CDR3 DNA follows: TGTGCCAGCAGCTTGGCCAGCGGGAGGGCCGGTGACAATGAGCAGTTCTTC.